The T cell receptor beta chain described here comes from a study of CD8+CD57+ T cells in acquired aplastic anemia. Study-wide context: Average DNA yield from sorted CD4+ and CD8+ cells was about 3.2 ug.

The TCR beta profiling, which covered VDJ combination and CDR3 sequence, was carried out using genomic DNA as the template. From the reads, TCRdb called clonotypes with MiXCR, one entry per CDR3 protein. The table includes 200,000 or so distinct CDR3 sequences, around 50% detected once. This clonotype was seen repeatedly, ten times or more. Its antigen is still unknown. Before being chosen for sequencing, patients had shown CD8+CD57+ cell expansion by flow cytometry. No therapy was given to patients before blood sampling. Germline CDR1 reads SGHRS; CDR2 reads YFSETQ. The CDR3 runs 14 residues. The V and J ends lost 1 base and 6 bases, in that order; junction bases with no gene match: 5. Study-wide points: Researchers reported that CD8+ Simpson's diversity was not significantly different in patients versus controls. Twenty-nine CD8+ CDR3 sequences were shared between patients and controls.

The sequence was obtained from a human donor with aplastic anemia. Sequencing was done on a sample of sorted CD4+, CD8+, or CD8+CD57+ T cells (not recorded which) from PBMCs. The V and J genes are TRBV5-1 and TRBJ1-1; TRBD1 aligns across 8 bases. CDR3 in DNA: TGCGCCAGCAGCTTGTTAGGACAGGGTCCTGAAGCTTTCTTT. Translating it yields CASSLLGQGPEAFF. The whole variable domain, remainder taken from reference TRBV5-1 and TRBJ1-1, is KAGVTQTPRYLIKTRGQQVTLSCSPISGHRSVSWYQQTPGQGLQFLFEYFSETQRNKGNFPGRFSGRQFSNSRSEMNVSTLELGDSALYLCASSLLGQGPEAFFGQGTRLTVV.